A single sample gave rise to the 19 T cell receptor beta chains below, sequenced in a study of blood T cells in healthy people across ages. The authors ran a second PCR of roughly 6 to 11 cycles using a sample-barcoded 5' primer and a J-beta primer mix. TCRdb re-derived calls from the 5' RACE reads in MiXCR, one entry per CDR3 protein. Among roughly 1,800,000 distinct CDR3 sequences listed, 49% were seen once. What was sequenced was blood. The receptors here all came from a woman aged 40 to 50 in good health.

This sequence joins TRBV28 and TRBJ2-3; tentative D call: TRBD2 (5 bases). The germline CDR1 and CDR2 sequences are MDHEN and SYDVKM. The CDR3 is made up of 14 amino acids. Trimming took off 5 bases at V and 2 bases at J, with 11 bases between the two ends. In nucleotides, the CDR3 is TGTGCCAGCAGTAAGCGGCACTACACAGATACGCAGTATTTT. This sequence encodes CASSKRHYTDTQYF. The entire variable domain, with the rest obtained from reference TRBV28 and TRBJ2-3, is as follows: DVKVTQSSRYLVKRTGEKVFLECVQDMDHENMFWYRQDPGLGLRLIYFSYDVKMKEKGDIPEGYSVSREKKERFSLILESASTNQTSMYLCASSKRHYTDTQYFGPGTRLTVL.

In its sample, this clonotype was seen a few times. The rearrangement joins TRBV4-1 to TRBJ2-7, with no clear D. Trimming took 0 bases from V and 2 from J, leaving 14 bases between them. Germline CDR1 reads MGHRA; CDR2 reads YSYEKL. The CDR3 loop spans 16 amino acids. Written as DNA, the CDR3 is TGCGCCAGCAGCCAAGATGGCAGAGGAAGAACCTACGAGCAGTACTTC. Translation: CASSQDGRGRTYEQYF.

This sequence joins TRBV6-4 and TRBJ2-4; D may be TRBD1 (5 bases). TRBJ2-7 explains the end of the DNA better; the J call may be wrong. This CDR3 spans 14 amino acids. The V gene's germline CDR1 is MRHNA and CDR2 SNTAGT. This chain's CDR3 is CASKKDTSYYEQYF. Written as DNA, the CDR3 is TGTGCCAGCAAGAAGGACACCTCCTACTACGAGCAGTACTTC.

With regard to this clonotype: A much larger clone is a single base away; this may be a read error. The chain has TRBV6-5 and TRBJ2-3; D perhaps matches TRBD2 (5 bases). This CDR3 contains 14 residues. Germline CDR1 and CDR2: MNHEY and SVGAGI. The CDR3 spells CARPLNRTLGTRYF. In DNA form, the CDR3 reads TGTGCCAGACCCCTCAACCGGACTCTGGGTACGCGGTATTTT.

This clonotype was counted only a few times. V gene TRBV9 combines with J gene TRBJ2-3, with D unclear. The ends were cut back, 2 bases at V and 5 bases at J, with 6 bases in the middle. The CDR3 loop spans 12 amino acids. CDR1 and CDR2 from the germline V gene are SGDLS and YYNGEE. CDR3 region: CASSVYEDTQYF. The CDR3, as DNA: TGTGCCAGCAGCGTGTACGAAGATACGCAGTATTTT.

CDR3 coding DNA: TGTGCCACCCCCGGGGCGTACTATGGCTACACCTTC. It encodes CATPGAYYGYTF. The chain is built from TRBV28 and TRBJ1-2, with D possibly matching TRBD1 (5 bases). This CDR3 is built from 12 residues. Trimming left V 10 bases short and J 3 bases short, with 12 bases between. Germline lookup yields CDR1 MDHEN and CDR2 SYDVKM.

The chain carries TRBV5-6 and TRBJ2-7; D is unclear. V shed 4 bases and J shed 3 bases, with 11 bases lying between them. The CDR3 is 13 amino acids. CDR1 is SGHDT, CDR2 YYEEEE, per germline. The CDR3 sequence: CASSQLDRYEQYF. The CDR3 bases are TGTGCCAGCAGCCAATTGGACCGCTACGAGCAGTACTTC.

The rearrangement joins TRBV7-6 to TRBJ1-2; TRBD1 agrees at 8 bases. V lost 2 bases, J lost 5 bases, and 7 bases stayed unmatched. Germline lookup yields CDR1 SGHVS and CDR2 FNYEAQ. The CDR3 covers 15 residues. Written as DNA, the CDR3 is TGTGCCAGCAGCTTAAGGCAGGGGGCCCTATATGGCTACACCTTC. Translating it yields CASSLRQGALYGYTF.

The rearrangement links TRBV7-2 to TRBJ2-7, with TRBD2 identical over 11 bases. CDR1 and CDR2 from the germline V gene are SGHTA and FQGNSA. The V segment lost 8 bases and the J segment 3 bases; nucleotides outside the gene matches: 15. This CDR3 region has 17 residues. The CDR3 region has the DNA TGTGCCAGCTCACTTACAGGGGTAGCGGGGGGGCTCTACGAGCAGTACTTC. Its translation: CASSLTGVAGGLYEQYF. Full variable domain (rest looked up from reference TRBV7-2 and TRBJ2-7): GAGVSQSPSNKVTEKGKDVELRCDPISGHTALYWYRQSLGQGLEFLIYFQGNSAPDKSGLPSDRFSAERTGGSVSTLTIQRTQQEDSAVYLCASSLTGVAGGLYEQYFGPGTRLTVT.

The genes are TRBV28 and TRBJ2-1; D remains ambiguous. Per germline, CDR1 MDHEN and CDR2 SYDVKM. With 5 bases removed from V and 2 bases from J, the gap between germline ends came to 19 bases. This CDR3 has 17 residues. The CDR3 coding sequence is TGTGCCAGCAGTCCCGACTCGGATGTATTGCCCTACAATGAGCAGTTCTTC. It codes for CASSPDSDVLPYNEQFF.

The J gene is TRBJ1-2, the V gene TRBV4-3, with a possible D match to TRBD1 (5 bases). Germline CDR1 LGHNA, CDR2 YSLEER. This CDR3 region has 15 residues. Trimming removed 3 bases from V and 2 bases from J, with 13 bases in between. CDR3: CASSQGTVPNYGYTF. In nucleotides, the CDR3 is TGCGCCAGCAGCCAGGGGACCGTACCCAACTATGGCTACACCTTC.

This clonotype was observed a few times. The chain joins TRBV4-1 to TRBJ2-7; D is perhaps TRBD2 (7 bases). Germline loops: CDR1 MGHRA, CDR2 YSYEKL. This CDR3 is built from 15 residues. With 4 bases removed from V and 1 base from J, the gap between germline ends came to 14 bases. DNA of the CDR3: TGCGCCAGCAGCCTTAGGGCGGGGGCGTCCTACGAGCAGTACTTC. Protein product: CASSLRAGASYEQYF.

The V and J genes are TRBV25-1 and TRBJ2-1, with 12 bases lining up with TRBD1. This CDR3 is built from 16 residues. The germline gives CDR1 MGHDK, CDR2 SYGVNS. The junction had 4 bases not matched to a gene; V was cut back by 1 base and J by 6 bases. The CDR3 bases are TGTGCCAGCAGTGAATTTGGGACAGGGGGCCGCAATGAGCAGTTCTTC. This sequence encodes CASSEFGTGGRNEQFF. The whole variable domain, remainder taken from reference TRBV25-1 and TRBJ2-1, is EADIYQTPRYLVIGTGKKITLECSQTMGHDKMYWYQQDPGMELHLIHYSYGVNSTEKGDLSSESTVSRIRTEHFPLTLESARPSHTSQYLCASSEFGTGGRNEQFFGPGTRLTVL.

J is TRBJ1-6 and V is TRBV3-1; D is unresolved. The CDR3 covers 14 residues. Germline V CDR1 and CDR2: LGHDT, YNNKEL (reference sequence). Deletions cut 6 bases from V and 2 bases from J, with 8 bases between. CDR3 in DNA: TGTGCCAGCAGTGGGGAAACCTATAATTCACCCCTCCACTTT. Translated: CASSGETYNSPLHF.

Only one count was recorded for this clonotype. V usage is TRBV10-3 and J usage is TRBJ2-3, with D unresolved. The germline gives CDR1 ENHRY, CDR2 SYGVKD. The CDR3 sequence is 14 residues long. The V end lost 1 base, the J end lost 4 bases, and 9 bases lay between the germline ends. DNA for the CDR3: TGTGCCATCAGTGAGTGGGTAGGGTCAGATACGCAGTATTTT. It yields the protein CAISEWVGSDTQYF.

The genes are TRBV7-2 and TRBJ1-1; unclear D gene. The CDR3 extends over 13 amino acids. V was shortened by 3 bases and J by 4 bases, with 9 bases between the two germline ends. Germline V lookup: CDR1 SGHTA, CDR2 FQGNSA. DNA for the CDR3: TGTGCCAGCAGCTTTCCGGGAGTCACTGAAGCTTTCTTT. Translating it yields CASSFPGVTEAFF.

This chain uses TRBV20-1 with TRBJ1-4, with 9 bases lining up with TRBD1. Trimming removed 6 bases from V and 7 bases from J; junction bases left unmatched: 6. Germline V gene data show CDR1 as DFQATT and CDR2 as SNEGSKA (reference sequence). There are 13 residues in the CDR3. CDR3 sequence: CSAQTGGGEKLFF. CDR3 in DNA: TGCAGTGCCCAAACAGGGGGCGGTGAAAAACTGTTTTTT.

The chain combines TRBV20-1 with TRBJ2-1, with D perhaps matching TRBD1 or TRBD2 (5 bases each). This CDR3 is 16 amino acids long. The germline V and J ends were trimmed by 3 bases and 4 bases, with 19 bases remaining between them. The germline V gene has CDR1 DFQATT and CDR2 SNEGSKA (reference sequence). The CDR3 DNA is TGCAGTGCTAGCGGTGGGGGACGAAACACTTACAATGAGCAGTTCTTC. It codes for CSASGGGRNTYNEQFF.

The V and J genes are TRBV2 and TRBJ2-5, with D hard to call. Germline V gene sequence: CDR1 SNHLY, CDR2 FYNNEI. This CDR3 contains 12 residues. Trimming took off 6 bases at V and 6 bases at J, with 11 bases between the two ends. CDR3 nucleotide sequence: TGTGCCAGCAGCCCCCGTGGGAAGACCCAGTACTTC. Its translation is CASSPRGKTQYF.